The sequence of this T cell receptor (beta chain) was determined in a study of T cells in localized non-small cell lung cancer. Study results and limitations: Longer overall survival accompanied higher blood T cell density. Of the top 100 tumor clones, median roughly 53 were in adjacent lung, approximately 30 among its top 100. Among the tissues sampled, uninvolved adjacent lung had the highest T cell clonality, above tumor.

This clone was detected a few times. Its antigen is still unknown. Profiling relied on immunoSEQ multiplex PCR, and the TCRdb table lists in-frame clones only, not all of them. The table has tens of thousands of clones, roughly 90% seen once; the top ten hold just under 20%. Trimming cost V 3 bases and J 5 bases, with 10 bases left between them. CDR1 is SGHAT, CDR2 FQNNGV, per germline. The CDR3 extends over 13 amino acids. The sample here was peripheral blood, taken before any cancer treatment. This chain uses TRBV11-2 with TRBJ2-5; possible D gene TRBD2, 5 bases. This sequence originates from a man between 40 and 70 years old with stage I lung adenocarcinoma. Here the CDR3 reads CASSFGVGETQYF. CDR3 nucleotide sequence: TGTGCCAGCAGCTTCGGGGTTGGGGAGACCCAGTACTTC.